These T cell receptor beta chains were read from a single sample in a study of T cell responses to AZD1222 COVID-19 vaccine. Generated by immunoSEQ multiplex PCR, the TCRdb table keeps only in-frame clones and is missing some. The sample holds tens of thousands of clones, 89% seen once. The specimen comprised peripheral blood, sampled on day 0 of AZD1222 vaccination. These receptor sequences come from an adult in good health. CDR3s include the opening cysteine and the closing phenylalanine or tryptophan. A D gene is named only where the DNA matches it firmly. Size values are once, few and many counts, or a class for expanded clones, and some rows have none.

J gene | CDR3 length | D gene | V gene | clone size | CDR3 protein | CDR3 DNA
TRBJ1-5 | 15 | TRBD1 | TRBV3-1/TRBV3-2 | NA | CASSQDTGQGRPQHF | TGTGCCAGCAGCCAAGATACGGGACAGGGGAGGCCCCAGCATTTT
TRBJ2-1 | 16 | TRBD2 | TRBV7-2 | NA | CASSYTGTSGRAEQFF | TGTGCCAGCAGTTATACCGGGACTAGCGGGAGGGCGGAGCAGTTCTTC
TRBJ2-5 | 16 | TRBD2 | TRBV7-9 | NA | CASSPGLAGGGETQYF | TGTGCCAGCAGCCCGGGACTAGCGGGAGGCGGAGAGACCCAGTACTTC
TRBJ1-1 | 14 | NA | TRBV5-4 | NA | CASSLIRSGTEAFF | TGTGCCAGCAGCTTGATACGTAGTGGCACTGAAGCTTTCTTT
TRBJ2-2 | 15 | NA | TRBV5-1 | NA | CASSWVAGVTGELFF | TGCGCCAGCAGCTGGGTGGCAGGGGTCACCGGGGAGCTGTTTTTT
TRBJ1-1 | 13 | NA | TRBV7-9 | NA | CASSPRLNTEAFF | TGTGCCAGCAGCCCAAGGCTGAACACTGAAGCTTTCTTT
TRBJ1-1 | 14 | NA | TRBV20-1 | NA | CSASTGRGDTEAFF | TGCAGTGCTAGTACGGGGCGGGGGGACACTGAAGCTTTCTTT
TRBJ2-5 | 15 | TRBD1 | TRBV10-1 | NA | CASSERGGGFETQYF | TGCGCCAGCAGTGAGAGAGGGGGCGGGTTCGAGACCCAGTACTTC
TRBJ1-6 | 16 | NA | TRBV6-5 | NA | CASSYSTLGYNSPLHF | TGTGCCAGCAGTTACTCGACGTTGGGGTATAATTCACCCCTCCACTTT
TRBJ2-7 | 15 | TRBD2 | TRBV19 | once | CASSNPAGVSYEQYF | TGTGCCAGTAGTAACCCAGCGGGGGTCTCCTACGAGCAGTACTTC
TRBJ2-7 | 16 | NA | TRBV30 | NA | CAWSVIDSGSPYEQYF | TGTGCCTGGAGTGTAATCGACAGCGGCTCCCCCTACGAGCAGTACTTC
TRBJ2-5 | 14 | NA | TRBV7-6 | NA | CASSLDRDQETQYF | TGTGCCAGCAGCTTAGACAGGGACCAAGAGACCCAGTACTTC
TRBJ2-1 | 19 | TRBD2 | TRBV11-2 | NA | CASSPGGVAGGPRGSEQFF | TGTGCCAGCAGCCCGGGAGGAGTAGCGGGAGGCCCCCGAGGAAGTGAGCAGTTCTTC
TRBJ1-4 | 15 | NA | TRBV9 | NA | CASSPGPAGNEKLFF | TGTGCCAGCAGCCCCGGGCCGGCGGGTAATGAAAAACTGTTTTTT
TRBJ2-2 | 14 | TRBD2 | TRBV7-2 | NA | CASSLRLATGELFF | TGTGCCAGCAGCCTTCGACTAGCCACCGGGGAGCTGTTTTTT
TRBJ2-5 | 16 | TRBD2 | TRBV6-2/TRBV6-3 | NA | CASSLGLAGAQETQYF | TGTGCCAGCAGTTTGGGACTAGCGGGGGCCCAAGAGACCCAGTACTTC
TRBJ2-3 | 16 | NA | TRBV27 | NA | CASSLSNVRRVGTQYF | TGTGCCAGCAGTTTATCGAATGTCCGGAGAGTTGGTACGCAGTATTTT
TRBJ1-2 | 11 | NA | TRBV5-6 | NA | CASSRSYGYTF | TGTGCCAGCAGCCGGAGTTATGGCTACACCTTC
TRBJ1-1 | 12 | TRBD1 | TRBV12-3/TRBV12-4 | few | CASSDRGLEAFF | TGTGCCAGCAGCGACAGGGGGCTTGAAGCTTTCTTT
TRBJ2-3 | 12 | NA | TRBV7-9 | NA | CALAGFTDTQYF | TGTGCCCTAGCTGGGTTCACAGATACGCAGTATTTT
TRBJ2-1 | 13 | NA | TRBV5-1 | NA | CASSGGAWNEQFF | TGCGCCAGCAGCGGGGGGGCCTGGAATGAGCAGTTCTTC
TRBJ2-5 | 11 | TRBD1 | TRBV12-3/TRBV12-4 | NA | CATGTARTQYF | TGTGCCACCGGGACAGCCAGGACCCAGTACTTC
TRBJ1-2 | 12 | TRBD1 | TRBV6-5 | NA | CASTPGQGGYTF | TGTGCCAGCACTCCGGGACAGGGTGGCTACACCTTC
TRBJ2-3 | 13 | NA | TRBV28 | NA | CASSPGHTDTQYF | TGTGCCAGCAGTCCGGGGCACACAGATACGCAGTATTTT
TRBJ1-2 | 13 | NA | TRBV6-2/TRBV6-3 | once | CASSYVTNYGYTF | TGTGCCAGCAGTTACGTCACCAACTATGGCTACACCTTC
TRBJ1-2 | 15 | TRBD1 | TRBV3-1/TRBV3-2 | NA | CASSQTGGGPYGYTF | TGTGCCAGCAGCCAAACAGGGGGAGGCCCCTATGGCTACACCTTC
TRBJ1-1 | 14 | NA | TRBV11-2 | once | CASSSHRGPTEAFF | TGTGCCAGCAGCTCCCATCGGGGGCCCACTGAAGCTTTCTTT
TRBJ2-2 | 12 | NA | TRBV6-5 | once | CASTVSGGELFF | TGTGCCAGCACCGTTAGCGGCGGGGAGCTGTTTTTT
TRBJ1-2 | 16 | NA | TRBV6-1 | NA | CASSEARGGLLRGYTF | TGTGCCAGCAGTGAAGCGAGGGGTGGGCTGCTGCGTGGCTACACCTTC
TRBJ2-3 | 16 | NA | TRBV6-1 | NA | CASSEATGSVKDTQYF | TGTGCCAGCAGTGAAGCTACAGGTAGTGTAAAGGATACGCAGTATTTT
TRBJ1-6 | 14 | NA | TRBV6-1 | NA | CASSDAGVVSPLHF | TGTGCCAGCAGTGACGCAGGGGTGGTCTCACCCCTCCACTTT
TRBJ2-2 | 16 | TRBD2 | TRBV6-5 | NA | CASSLSGRVNTGELFF | TGTGCCAGCAGTTTGAGCGGGAGGGTGAACACCGGGGAGCTGTTTTTT
TRBJ2-5 | 16 | NA | TRBV9 | NA | CASSVEAGPVGETQYF | TGTGCCAGCAGCGTAGAGGCAGGGCCAGTGGGAGAGACCCAGTACTTC
TRBJ1-6 | 15 | NA | TRBV3-1/TRBV3-2 | NA | CASSHRGSYNSPLHF | TGTGCCAGCAGCCACCGCGGCTCCTATAATTCACCCCTCCACTTT
TRBJ2-3 | 15 | NA | TRBV15 | NA | CATSSYGGRTDTQYF | TGTGCCACCAGCAGTTATGGGGGTCGCACAGATACGCAGTATTTT
TRBJ2-7 | 14 | NA | TRBV30 | once | CAWSRRGTPYEQYF | TGTGCCTGGAGCCGAAGGGGCACTCCCTACGAGCAGTACTTC
TRBJ2-2 | 15 | TRBD1 | TRBV6-5 | NA | CASSQQGAVTGELFF | TGTGCCAGCAGTCAACAGGGGGCGGTGACCGGGGAGCTGTTTTTT
TRBJ1-2 | 16 | TRBD1 | TRBV7-2 | NA | CASSLRVGTEGDGYTF | TGTGCCAGCAGCTTACGTGTCGGGACAGAAGGAGATGGCTACACCTTC
TRBJ1-2 | 13 | NA | TRBV5-6 | NA | CASSLQRDKGYTF | TGTGCCAGCAGCTTGCAACGGGATAAGGGCTACACCTTC